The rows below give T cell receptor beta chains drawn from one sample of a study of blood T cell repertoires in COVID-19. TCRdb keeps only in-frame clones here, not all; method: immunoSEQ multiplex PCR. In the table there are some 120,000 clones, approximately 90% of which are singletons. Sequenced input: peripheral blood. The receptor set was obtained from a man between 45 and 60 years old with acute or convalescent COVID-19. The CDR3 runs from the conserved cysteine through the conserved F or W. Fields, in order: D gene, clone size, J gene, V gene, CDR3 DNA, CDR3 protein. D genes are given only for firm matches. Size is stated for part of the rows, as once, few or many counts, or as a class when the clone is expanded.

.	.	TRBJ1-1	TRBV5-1	TGCGCCAGCAGGGGCGAGCCAATCGCGAACACTGAAGCTTTCTTT	CASRGEPIANTEAFF
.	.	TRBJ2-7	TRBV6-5	TGTGCCAGCAGTTACACAGGGACGGTGTCCTACGAGCAGTACTTC	CASSYTGTVSYEQYF
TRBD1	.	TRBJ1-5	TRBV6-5	TGTGCCAGCAGTTTCGACAGGGTTCAGCCCCAGCATTTT	CASSFDRVQPQHF
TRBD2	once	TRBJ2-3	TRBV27	TGTGCCAGCAGTAATAAACTAGCGGGAAGGGGCGATACGCAGTATTTT	CASSNKLAGRGDTQYF
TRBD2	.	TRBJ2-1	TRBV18	TGTGCCAGCTCACCGGGACTAGCGGGAGCCAACAATGAGCAGTTCTTC	CASSPGLAGANNEQFF
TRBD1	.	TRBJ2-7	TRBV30	TGTGCCTGGAGTGGAGACAGGGGTCGTGAGCAGTACTTC	CAWSGDRGREQYF
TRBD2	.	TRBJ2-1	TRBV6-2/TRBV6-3	TGTGCCAGCAGTTACAGTTCCCGGGAGGGTCAGTTCTTC	CASSYSSREGQFF
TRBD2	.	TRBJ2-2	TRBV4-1	TGCGCCAGCAGCCAAGATGATCCTAGCGGGACGTCTAACACCGGGGAGCTGTTTTTT	CASSQDDPSGTSNTGELFF
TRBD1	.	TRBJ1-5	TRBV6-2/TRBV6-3	TGTGCCAGCAGTTACTCGGACAGGGGGCTTTGGAGCAATCAGCCCCAGCATTTT	CASSYSDRGLWSNQPQHF
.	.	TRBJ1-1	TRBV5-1	TGCGCCAGCAGCTTGGGACAGGCTGCTGAAGCTTTCTTT	CASSLGQAAEAFF
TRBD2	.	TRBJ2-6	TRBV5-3	TGTGCCAGAAGCTTGATGGCTAGCGGACGCTCTGGGGCCAACGTCCTGACTTTC	CARSLMASGRSGANVLTF
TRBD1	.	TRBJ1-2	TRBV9	TGTGCCAGCAGCGTAAGGGACAGGGATGGCTACACCTTC	CASSVRDRDGYTF
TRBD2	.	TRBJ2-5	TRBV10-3	TGTGCCATCAGTGAGGGAAGGGCTAGCGGGACCCCAGGAAAGACCCAGTACTTC	CAISEGRASGTPGKTQYF
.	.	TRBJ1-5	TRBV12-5	TGTGCTAGTGGTTTGGTACCGGACGGACTCATAAAGAGCAATCAGCCCCAGCATTTT	CASGLVPDGLIKSNQPQHF
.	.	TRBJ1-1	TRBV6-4	TGTGCCAGCAGTGACCCACCGGGTGAAGCTTTCTTT	CASSDPPGEAFF
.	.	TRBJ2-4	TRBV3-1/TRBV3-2	TGTGCCAGCAGCCAAGGCGGCGCCAAAAACATTCAGTACTTC	CASSQGGAKNIQYF
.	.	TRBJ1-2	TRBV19	TGTGCCAGTACAACAGGGTTTGGCTACACCTTC	CASTTGFGYTF
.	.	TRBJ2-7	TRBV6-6	TGTGCCAGCAGTCCCCGAGCGCATACCTACGAGCAGTACTTC	CASSPRAHTYEQYF
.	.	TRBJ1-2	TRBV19	TGTGCCAGTAGTATAGACAGAACTAACTATGGCTACACCTTC	CASSIDRTNYGYTF
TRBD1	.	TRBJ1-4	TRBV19	TGTGCCAGTAGTGACCCGACAGGGGCTAATGAAAAACTGTTTTTT	CASSDPTGANEKLFF
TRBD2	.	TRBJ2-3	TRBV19	TGTGCCAGTAGTATCGCCGGGACTAGAGGGTTTGGGACGCAGTATTTT	CASSIAGTRGFGTQYF
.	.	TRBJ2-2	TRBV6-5	TGTGCCAGCAGTTCCGTCGGTAACACCGGGGAGCTGTTTTTT	CASSSVGNTGELFF
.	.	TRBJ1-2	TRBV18	TGTGCCAGCTCACCTTCGACAGCTAACTATGGCTACACCTTC	CASSPSTANYGYTF
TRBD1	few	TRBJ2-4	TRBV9	TGTGCCAGCAGCCCACCAGGGGGCCCGGGAGCAAAGATTCAGTACTTC	CASSPPGGPGAKIQYF
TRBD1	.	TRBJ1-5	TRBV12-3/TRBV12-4	TGTGCCAGCAGTCCATCGGGACAGCAGCCCCAGCATTTT	CASSPSGQQPQHF
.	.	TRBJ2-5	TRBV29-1	TGCAGCATTCGGGGTTACAGGGTTCGACAAGAGACCCAGTACTTC	CSIRGYRVRQETQYF
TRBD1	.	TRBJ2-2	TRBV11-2	TGTGCCAGCAGCCGGCCGGGACAGGGGAACACCGGGGAGCTGTTTTTT	CASSRPGQGNTGELFF
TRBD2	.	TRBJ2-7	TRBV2	TGTGCCAGCGATAGCGGGGTCTACGAGCAGTACTTC	CASDSGVYEQYF
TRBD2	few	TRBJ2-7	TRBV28	TGTGCCAGCATTAGGGCTAGCGGCGCCTACGAGCAGTACTTC	CASIRASGAYEQYF
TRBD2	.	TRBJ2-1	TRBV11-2	TGTGCCAGCAGCTTCGGCGGGAGGGGCGGCTGGATGTACAATGAGCAGTTCTTC	CASSFGGRGGWMYNEQFF
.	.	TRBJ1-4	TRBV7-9	TGTGCCAGCAGCTACGACGCGGGTCCTAATGAAAAACTGTTTTTT	CASSYDAGPNEKLFF
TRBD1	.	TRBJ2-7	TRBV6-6	TGTGCCAGCAGTTACTTCCGGGACAGGGCGGCCGAGCAGTACTTC	CASSYFRDRAAEQYF
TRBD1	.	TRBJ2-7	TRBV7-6	TGTGCCAGCAGGTCGCGGACAGGGGTTTCCTACGAGCAGTACTTC	CASRSRTGVSYEQYF
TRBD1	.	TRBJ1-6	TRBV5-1	TGCGCCAGCAGCTTGGGACGGGGACAGAGTAATTCACCCCTCCACTTT	CASSLGRGQSNSPLHF
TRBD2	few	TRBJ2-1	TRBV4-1	TGCGCCAGCAGCCAAGAGAGGCGGGAGGATCAGTTCTTC	CASSQERREDQFF
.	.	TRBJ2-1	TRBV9	TGTGCCAGCAGCGTAGAACCTGGCCATGAGCAGTTCTTC	CASSVEPGHEQFF
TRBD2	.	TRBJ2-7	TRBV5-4	TGTGCCAGCAGCAGGGGGGGCGGGACTAGCTCCTACGAGCAGTACTTC	CASSRGGGTSSYEQYF
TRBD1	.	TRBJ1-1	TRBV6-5	TGTGCCAGCAGCCCGACAGGGTTGAGGACTGAAGCTTTCTTT	CASSPTGLRTEAFF
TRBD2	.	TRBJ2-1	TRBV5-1	TGCGCCAGCAGCTTGGTGCTAGCGGGAGACAATGAGCAGTTCTTC	CASSLVLAGDNEQFF
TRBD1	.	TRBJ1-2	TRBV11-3	TGTGCCAGCAGCCGTTCAGGGGGGAATTCTTTGAACCACTATGGCTACACCTTC	CASSRSGGNSLNHYGYTF
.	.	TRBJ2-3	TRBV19	TGTGCCGCATCCCCCCGGGAAACGTCTACAGATACGCAGTATTTT	CAASPRETSTDTQYF
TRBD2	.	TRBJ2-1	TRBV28	TGTGCCAGCAGCCGGGGGGGCTCCTACAATGAGCAGTTCTTC	CASSRGGSYNEQFF
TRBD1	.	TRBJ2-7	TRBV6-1	TGTGCCAGCAGTGAAGCGGGACAGGGTCTTTACGAGCAGTACTTC	CASSEAGQGLYEQYF
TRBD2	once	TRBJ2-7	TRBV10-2	TGCGCCAGCAGTGATCCGACTAGCGGGATCACATCCTACGAGCAGTACTTC	CASSDPTSGITSYEQYF
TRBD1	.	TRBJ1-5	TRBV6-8	TGTGCCAGCAGCCACGGACAGGGAAAAAGCAATCAGCCCCAGCATTTT	CASSHGQGKSNQPQHF
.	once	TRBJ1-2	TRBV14	TGTGCCAGCAGCACACCAAGAGGGGGAGGCTACACCTTC	CASSTPRGGGYTF
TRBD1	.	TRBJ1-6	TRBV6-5	TGTGCCAGCAGTTACGGACAGGGCTCCTATAATTCACCCCTCCACTTT	CASSYGQGSYNSPLHF
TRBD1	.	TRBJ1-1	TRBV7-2	TGTGCCAGCAGCCAGGGACAGCAAACTGAAGCTTTCTTT	CASSQGQQTEAFF
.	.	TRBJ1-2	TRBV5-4	TGTGCCAGCAGCCCCGGGGGGAAGGACTATGGCTACACCTTC	CASSPGGKDYGYTF
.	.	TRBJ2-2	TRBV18	TGTGCCAGCTCACAGACAGCAGCCGGGGAGCTGTTTTTT	CASSQTAAGELFF
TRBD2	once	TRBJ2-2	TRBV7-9	TGTGCCAGCAGCTTGCGGGAGAGTGGCACCGGGGAGCTGTTTTTT	CASSLRESGTGELFF
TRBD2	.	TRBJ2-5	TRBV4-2	TGTGCCAGCAGCCAAGAAGGCGGGAGAATCCAAGAGACCCAGTACTTC	CASSQEGGRIQETQYF